The T cell receptor delta chain under discussion was sequenced for a study of delta chains in infants with herpesvirus infections (dated by TCRdb to 2023 to 2025). In the study overall: From birth, the study prospectively followed a Ugandan infant birth cohort to characterize gammadelta T cell responses to primary cytomegalovirus (CMV) infection. The study looked for a public fetal Vdelta1/Vgamma8 gammadelta TCR clonotype in infants infected with CMV after birth. gammadelta TCRs were sequenced from PBMC obtained from roughly 18 CMV-infected infants (one congenitally infected) and eight or nine CMV-uninfected infants for whom sufficient sample was available. By approximate age, the infant blood samples fell into groups of 1.5, 4, 8 and 12 months. Previously published Belgian fetal and cord blood gammadelta TCR data were added only for comparison and were not generated in this cohort. Broader findings and caveats from the paper: Public-clonotype frequency among Vdelta1 cells appeared to correlate inversely with age at infection and decayed rapidly, seemingly not persisting beyond around 9 weeks. A small sample size and the lack of race- or environment-matched controls were noted by the authors, because CMV is acquired by nearly all Ugandans before adulthood. Detection of the public clonotype was limited to the first time point after infection, and the public clonotype was not found in uninfected infants or in infants infected after 120 days. In CMV-uninfected infants, the public clonotype might still be present but below the detection limit. Of about 18 CMV-infected infants, several carried the public Vdelta1 clonotype: three infants infected postnatally before 120 days of age and the congenitally infected infant.

Infants were enrolled after their mothers, pregnant women receiving prenatal care in Kampala, Uganda, were recruited, and documentation of maternal HIV status was required. Home visits to families took place weekly, and collection of infant clinical information, oral swabs and peripheral blood began at 6 weeks of age and was repeated every 4 months after that. Blood was drawn into heparin tubes, and PBMC were separated by Ficoll-Paque density gradient centrifugation and then cryopreserved. This clone is large (0.1 to 1%) in terms of sample share. Its antigen is currently not known. No base qualities exist here, and no much larger clone lies one base off it. Library method: RT-PCR. PBMC RNA was reverse transcribed with SuperScript II using gamma-chain- and delta-chain-specific primers to generate TCR cDNA. cDNA was purified with AMPure XP beads, amplified, and indexed with Illumina adapters using the Nextera XT Index Kit. Sequencing of the gammadelta TCR libraries was done on an Illumina MiSeq using a V2 300-cycle kit. Per the source publication's procedure: Using MiXCR v2.1.12, CDR3 sequences were assembled, and reads were mapped onto D, J and V genes obtained from GenBank. VDJtools v1.2.1 was used to carry out repertoire analyses of the CDR3 clonotypes. TCRdb called clones from the public reads with CATT, and repeated DNA sequences were later combined into one row. These V and J calls rely on TCRdb rather than the paper's analysis. This sample lists over a thousand delta-chain clones; more than 25% were detected once. The top ten clones comprise approximately 6.2% of the sample.

CDR1 and CDR2, per the germline V gene, are TSWWSYY and QGS. V loses 3 bases of germline sequence and J loses 0 bases, and the interval between the two ends is 38 bases. There are 24 amino acids in the CDR3, from cysteine to phenylalanine inclusive. Solely the CDR3 DNA is kept, with 72 bases framed from the first base. The source was peripheral blood, collected at time point 1 of longitudinal follow-up. The chain joins TRDV1 to TRDJ1; the D gene could be TRDD2 or TRDD3, each one agreeing over 8 bases. The TCR originated in a human donor who was a Ugandan infant, either HIV-exposed or HIV-unexposed (not recorded which). The CDR3 in this case is CALGDLRPSYLRRLGAPYTDKLIF. The sequenced DNA is TGTGCTCTTGGGGATCTCCGGCCTTCCTATTTACGTAGACTGGGGGCCCCGTACACCGATAAACTCATCTTT.